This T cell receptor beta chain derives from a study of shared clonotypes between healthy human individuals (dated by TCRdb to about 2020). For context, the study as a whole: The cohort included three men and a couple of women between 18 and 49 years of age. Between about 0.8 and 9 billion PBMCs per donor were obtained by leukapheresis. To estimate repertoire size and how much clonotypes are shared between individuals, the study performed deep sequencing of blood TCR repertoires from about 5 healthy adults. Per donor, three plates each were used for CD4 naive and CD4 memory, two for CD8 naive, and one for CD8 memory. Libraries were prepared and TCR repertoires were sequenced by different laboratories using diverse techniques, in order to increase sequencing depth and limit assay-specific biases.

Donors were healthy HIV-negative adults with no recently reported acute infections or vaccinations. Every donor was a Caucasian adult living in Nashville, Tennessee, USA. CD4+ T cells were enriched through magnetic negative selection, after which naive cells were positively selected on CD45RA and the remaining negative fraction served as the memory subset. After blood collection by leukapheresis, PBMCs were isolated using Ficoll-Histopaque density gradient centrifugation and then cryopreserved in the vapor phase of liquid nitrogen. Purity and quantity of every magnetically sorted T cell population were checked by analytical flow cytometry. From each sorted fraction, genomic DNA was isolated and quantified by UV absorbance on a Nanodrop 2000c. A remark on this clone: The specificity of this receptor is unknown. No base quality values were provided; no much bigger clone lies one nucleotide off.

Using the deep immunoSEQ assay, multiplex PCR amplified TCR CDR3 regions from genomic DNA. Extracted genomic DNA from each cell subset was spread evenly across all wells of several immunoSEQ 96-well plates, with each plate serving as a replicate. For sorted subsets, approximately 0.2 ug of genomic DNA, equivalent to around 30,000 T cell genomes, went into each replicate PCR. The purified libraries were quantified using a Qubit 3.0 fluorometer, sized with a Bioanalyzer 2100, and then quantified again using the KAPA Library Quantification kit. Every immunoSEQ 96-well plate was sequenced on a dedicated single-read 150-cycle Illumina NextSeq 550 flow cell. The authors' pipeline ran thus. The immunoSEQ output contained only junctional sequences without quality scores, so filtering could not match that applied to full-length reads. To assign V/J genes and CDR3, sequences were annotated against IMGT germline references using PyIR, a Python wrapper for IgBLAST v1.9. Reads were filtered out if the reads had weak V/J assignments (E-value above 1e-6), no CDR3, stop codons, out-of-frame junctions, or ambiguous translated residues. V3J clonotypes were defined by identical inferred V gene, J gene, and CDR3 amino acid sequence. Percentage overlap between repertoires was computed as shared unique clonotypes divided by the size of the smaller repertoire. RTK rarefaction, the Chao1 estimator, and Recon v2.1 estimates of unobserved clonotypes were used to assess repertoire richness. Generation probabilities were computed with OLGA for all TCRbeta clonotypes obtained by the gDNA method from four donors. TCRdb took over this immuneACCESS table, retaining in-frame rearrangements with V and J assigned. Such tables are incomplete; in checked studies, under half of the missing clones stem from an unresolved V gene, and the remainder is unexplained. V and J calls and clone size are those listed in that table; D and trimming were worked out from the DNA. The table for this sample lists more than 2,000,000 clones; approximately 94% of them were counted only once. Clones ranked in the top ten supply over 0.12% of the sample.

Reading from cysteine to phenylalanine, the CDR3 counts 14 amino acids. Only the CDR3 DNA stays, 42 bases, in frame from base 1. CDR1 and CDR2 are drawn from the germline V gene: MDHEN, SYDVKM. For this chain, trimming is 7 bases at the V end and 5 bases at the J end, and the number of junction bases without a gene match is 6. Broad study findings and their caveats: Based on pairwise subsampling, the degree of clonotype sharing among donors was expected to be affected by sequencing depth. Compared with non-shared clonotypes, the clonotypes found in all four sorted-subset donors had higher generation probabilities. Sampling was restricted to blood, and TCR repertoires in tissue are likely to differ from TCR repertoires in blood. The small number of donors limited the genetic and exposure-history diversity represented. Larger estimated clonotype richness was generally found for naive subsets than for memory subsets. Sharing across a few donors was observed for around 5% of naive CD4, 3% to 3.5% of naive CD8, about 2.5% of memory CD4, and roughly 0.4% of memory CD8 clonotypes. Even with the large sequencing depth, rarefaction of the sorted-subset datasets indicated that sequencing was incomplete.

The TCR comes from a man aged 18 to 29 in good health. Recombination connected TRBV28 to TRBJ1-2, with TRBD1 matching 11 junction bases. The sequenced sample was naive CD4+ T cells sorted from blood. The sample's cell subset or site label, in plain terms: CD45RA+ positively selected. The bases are TGTGCCAGCACCACGGGACAGGGGGTTTATGGCTACACCTTC. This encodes CASTTGQGVYGYTF.